Following are 29 T cell receptor beta chains from one sample sequenced in a study of tumor-infiltrating lymphocytes in oesophageal squamous cell carcinoma. TCRdb re-analysed the PCR reads in MiXCR, keeping a single row per CDR3 protein. The sample contains roughly 18,000 distinct CDR3 sequences, about 45% of which appear only once. Sequenced input: esophageal tumor tissue. Receptors were obtained from a male donor with esophageal squamous cell carcinoma.

There are many counts of this clonotype. Since no conserved phenylalanine or tryptophan closes the CDR3, a read error is the likely cause. No DNA is shown, since the ends of the CDR3 on it are uncertain; the CDR3 is the one TCRdb lists. The chain employs TRBV7-8 and TRBJ2-6; the listed D gene, TRBD2, was not tested against the DNA. Germline lookup yields CDR1 SGHVS and CDR2 FQNEAQ. The CDR3 comprises 9 residues, both ends counted. The chain's CDR3 is CASSLAIPL.

The V call is TRBV7-9, the J call TRBJ2-4; D is possibly TRBD1 (5 bases). The end of the DNA aligns better with TRBJ2-7, so the J call may be wrong. CDR1 SEHNR and CDR2 FQNEAQ come from the germline V gene (reference sequence). The CDR3 has 15 amino acids. The CDR3 region has the DNA TGTGCCAGCAGCTTACACTGGGGCTTGGGCTACGAGCAGTACTTC. Its protein is CASSLHWGLGYEQYF.

In this sample, this clonotype is medium-sized (0.01 to 0.1%). V and J are TRBV6-1 and TRBJ2-7, with 7 positions matching TRBD1. The V gene's germline CDR1 is MNHNS and CDR2 SASEGT. The CDR3 is 14 amino acids. Unmatched junction bases numbered 11, after V lost 9 bases and J lost 3 bases. CDR3 nucleotides: TGTGCCAGGGGAGAAGAGGACAGGAGCTACGAGCAGTACTTC. Translating gives CARGEEDRSYEQYF.

This clonotype is labeled medium-sized (0.01 to 0.1%). The chain combines TRBV7-2 with TRBJ2-7, with 7 bases identical to TRBD1. This CDR3 is built from 16 residues. V gave up 4 bases and J gave up 7 bases; unmatched junction bases: 16. The germline gives CDR1 SGHTA, CDR2 FQGNSA. The CDR3 spells CASSSIGTVQGAEQYF. The CDR3 DNA reads TGTGCCAGCAGCTCGATAGGGACAGTACAGGGAGCTGAGCAGTACTTC.

This clonotype was recorded at least ten times. The chain uses TRBV6-6 and TRBJ1-2, with TRBD1 identical over 10 bases. Germline assignment: CDR1 MNHNY and CDR2 SVGAGI (reference sequence). This CDR3 is built from 19 residues. V lost 4 bases and J lost 0; bases outside the gene matches: 14. CDR3: CASSSSTGGTYHPNYGYTF. Written as DNA, the CDR3 is TGTGCCAGCAGTTCCTCGACAGGGGGCACGTACCACCCTAACTATGGCTACACCTTC.

This clonotype was counted only a few times. This chain joins TRBV7-3 and TRBJ2-7; the D gene is possibly TRBD1 (5 bases). Germline CDR1 is SGHTA and CDR2 is FQGTGA. Trimming stripped 5 bases from V and 4 bases from J, with 12 bases between. The CDR3 consists of 13 residues. Written as DNA, the CDR3 is TGTGCCAGCAGCATCGGACACCTATACGAGCAGTACTTC. Its protein is CASSIGHLYEQYF.

This clonotype was seen repeatedly, ten times or more. The chain carries TRBV5-6 and TRBJ1-4, with no clear D. The CDR3 has 14 residues. CDR1 SGHDT and CDR2 YYEEEE come from the germline V gene. V lost 1 base, J lost 4 bases, and 8 bases lay in between. The DNA of the CDR3 is TGTGCCAGCAGCTTGCGGGAGATTAATGAAAAACTGTTTTTT. This encodes CASSLREINEKLFF.

V gene TRBV9 combines with J gene TRBJ2-7; unclear D gene. The DNA matches TRBJ2-1 better at its end, which makes the J call doubtful. This CDR3 region has 12 residues. Germline V gives CDR1 SGDLS, CDR2 YYNGEE. CDR3: CASSPMSAEQFF. Written as DNA, the CDR3 is TGTGCCAGCAGCCCGATGTCGGCTGAGCAGTTCTTC.

This clonotype came up a few times. The chain carries TRBV7-6 and TRBJ2-5; D gene uncertain. The J call could be wrong; TRBJ2-1 is a better fit for the DNA end. This CDR3 is 15 amino acids long. Germline CDR1 and CDR2: SGHVS and FNYEAQ. The CDR3 coding sequence is TGTGCCAGCAGCTTAGGGGCCGGAAATAGGGATGAGCAGTTCTTC. Its translation: CASSLGAGNRDEQFF.

In regard to this clonotype: A read error is possible here, since a much larger clone lies one base away. The CDR3 loop reads CASRAGGEETQFF. The DNA for the CDR3 is TGTGCCAGCAGAGCGGGAGGGGAAGAGACCCAGTTCTTC. This chain connects TRBV12-3 or TRBV12-4 to TRBJ2-5, with TRBD2 matching 10 bases. Near its end, the DNA agrees better with TRBJ2-1, so the J call may be wrong. The CDR3 runs 13 residues.

As for this clonotype: The missing conserved phenylalanine or tryptophan at the end of this CDR3 makes a read error likely. It is unclear where the CDR3 begins or ends on the DNA, so no DNA is shown, and the CDR3 is as TCRdb lists it. This rearrangement joins TRBV11-2 to TRBJ2-6. Germline V gives CDR1 SGHAT, CDR2 FQNNGV. The CDR3 length is 9 residues, termini included. This CDR3 is CASSLELSG.

This clonotype has a count of ten or more. The rearrangement uses TRBV5-1 and TRBJ2-5; D remains unclear. Trimming cost V 4 bases and J 3 bases, with 7 bases left between them. The CDR3 loop spans 12 amino acids. Per germline, CDR1 SGHRS and CDR2 YFSETQ. The CDR3 sequence is CASSLKKETQYF. CDR3 nucleotide sequence: TGCGCCAGCAGCCTAAAAAAAGAGACCCAGTACTTC.

The rearrangement links TRBV6-1 to TRBJ2-5, with D perhaps matching TRBD2 (5 bases). The DNA matches TRBJ2-1 better at its end, which makes the J call doubtful. Looked up from germline, CDR1 is MNHNS and CDR2 is SASEGT. CDR3 length equals 18 residues. The CDR3 protein is CASSPRSSGLYCYNEQFF. CDR3 nucleotide sequence: TGTGCCAGCAGTCCTAGGTCGTCAGGACTGTACTGCTACAATGAGCAGTTCTTC.

By proportion, this clonotype is medium-sized. The V and J genes are TRBV6-1 and TRBJ1-2; D is uncertain. V was cut by 5 bases and J by 4 bases, with 11 bases left in between. The CDR3 is made up of 13 amino acids. Germline V CDR1 and CDR2: MNHNS, SASEGT. The CDR3 sequence is CASSPQAGYGYTF. The CDR3 DNA reads as TGTGCCAGCAGTCCACAAGCAGGCTATGGCTACACCTTC.

This clonotype was detected only a few times. The chain is built from TRBV20-1 and TRBJ2-1, with 11 positions matching TRBD2. With 6 bases clipped from V and 8 bases from J, the junction kept 12 bases outside the gene matches. Germline V CDR1 and CDR2: DFQATT, SNEGSKA (reference sequence). CDR3 length equals 15 residues. The CDR3 coding sequence is TGCAGTGCACCCAATAGCGGGGGGGCCAGGGATGAGCAGTTCTTC. As protein: CSAPNSGGARDEQFF.

The chain has TRBV7-2 and TRBJ2-3; tentative D call: TRBD2 (5 bases). CDR1 and CDR2 (germline): SGHTA, FQGNSA. The CDR3 is 15 amino acids. The V and J ends lost 5 bases and 0 bases respectively, with 12 bases between them. The CDR3: CASSKRSPSTDTQYF. CDR3 bases: TGTGCCAGCAGCAAGCGGAGTCCTAGCACAGATACGCAGTATTTT. The entire variable domain, with the rest obtained from reference TRBV7-2 and TRBJ2-3, is as follows: GAGVSQSPSNKVTEKGKDVELRCDPISGHTALYWYRQSLGQGLEFLIYFQGNSAPDKSGLPSDRFSAERTGGSVSTLTIQRTQQEDSAVYLCASSKRSPSTDTQYFGPGTRLTVL.

This clonotype appeared many times. The missing conserved phenylalanine or tryptophan at the end of this CDR3 makes a read error likely. The limits of the CDR3 on the DNA are not certain, so only TCRdb's listed CDR3 is given. The CDR3 reads CASRSGYGYTFGS. This chain uses TRBV7-2 with TRBJ2-7. The length of the CDR3 is 13 amino acids, counting both ends. In germline, CDR1 is SGHTA, CDR2 FQGNSA.

To note about this clonotype: A junction end diverges from the germline sequence, so it may reflect a read error. As DNA, the CDR3 is TGTGCCAGCGGCGTGGGACTGTATAATTCACCCCTCCACTTC. This encodes CASGVGLYNSPLHF. V usage is TRBV7-8 and J usage is TRBJ2-1, with D possibly being TRBD2 (6 bases). Looked up from germline, CDR1 is SGHVS and CDR2 is FQNEAQ. This CDR3 is built from 14 residues.

The gene calls are TRBV7-2 and TRBJ2-7; D uncertain. V lost 2 bases to trimming and J lost 6 bases, with 17 bases between them. The CDR3 totals 15 residues. Germline CDR1 SGHTA, CDR2 FQGNSA. The CDR3 sequence: CASSLKGNQWGEQYF. Written as DNA, the CDR3 is TGTGCCAGCAGCTTAAAGGGAAATCAATGGGGCGAGCAGTACTTC.

This clonotype is medium-sized in the sample. The chain has TRBV7-8 and TRBJ2-1; tentatively, D is TRBD2 (6 bases). This CDR3 is built from 18 residues. Trimming left V 3 bases short and J 4 bases short, with 22 bases between. Looked up from germline, CDR1 is SGHVS and CDR2 is FQNEAQ. The CDR3 DNA follows: TGTGCCAGCAGCTTGTGGGGGGTGGGGGATGGCGGATACAATGAGCAGTTCTTC. This encodes CASSLWGVGDGGYNEQFF.

The V and J genes are TRBV11-3 and TRBJ2-3; 9 bases align to TRBD2. The closer fit of TRBJ2-7 to the DNA end suggests the J call may be wrong. CDR1 and CDR2 (germline): SGHNT, YENEEA. This CDR3 spans 15 amino acids. CDR3 protein: CASSLVLAGPYEQYF. The DNA of the CDR3 is TGTGCCAGCAGCTTAGTTCTAGCGGGGCCATACGAGCAGTACTTC.

This clonotype has just a few counts. The CDR3 DNA sequence: TGTGCCAGCAGACCCCGAACAGGGGGCTCCTACAATGAGCAGTACTTC. Encoded protein: CASRPRTGGSYNEQYF. The chain carries TRBV7-8 and TRBJ2-1; 9 bases align to TRBD1. The DNA end is a closer match to TRBJ2-7, so the J assignment may be wrong. The CDR3 runs to 16 residues. Germline loops: CDR1 SGHVS, CDR2 FQNEAQ.

The rearrangement uses TRBV7-2 and TRBJ2-5, with D possibly being TRBD1 (5 bases). Deletions cut 2 bases from V and 11 bases from J, with 24 bases between. Germline-derived CDR1 and CDR2 are SGHTA and FQGNSA. The CDR3 is made up of 16 amino acids. The CDR3 sequence is CASSLWGQNSYNEQYF. The DNA of the CDR3 is TGTGCCAGCAGCTTATGGGGCCAAAACTCCTACAATGAGCAGTACTTC. Together with reference TRBV7-2 and TRBJ2-5, the CDR3 gives the full variable domain: GAGVSQSPSNKVTEKGKDVELRCDPISGHTALYWYRQSLGQGLEFLIYFQGNSAPDKSGLPSDRFSAERTGGSVSTLTIQRTQQEDSAVYLCASSLWGQNSYNEQYFGPGTRLLVL.

This clonotype qualifies as medium-sized. The chain links TRBV12-3 or TRBV12-4 to TRBJ2-5; D assignment may be TRBD1 or TRBD2 (7 bases each). V was pared by 7 bases and J by 8 bases, with 14 bases between. This CDR3 spans 12 amino acids. The CDR3 loop is CASNWEGATQYF. The CDR3 DNA is TGTGCCAGCAACTGGGAGGGGGCAACCCAGTACTTC.

By its share, this clonotype is medium-sized (0.01 to 0.1%). The rearrangement joins TRBV7-8 to TRBJ2-5; D possibly corresponds to TRBD2 (5 bases). Germline assignment: CDR1 SGHVS and CDR2 FQNEAQ. The CDR3 sequence is 15 residues long. V dropped 3 bases and J dropped 5 bases, with 16 bases sitting between them. The CDR3: CASSLFEAVLETQYF. DNA for the CDR3: TGTGCCAGCAGCTTGTTTGAAGCGGTTCTCGAGACCCAGTACTTC.

The rearrangement uses TRBV28 and TRBJ2-4, with D possibly matching TRBD1 (5 bases). The J call may not be correct, given that the DNA end is closer to TRBJ1-2. Germline CDR1 MDHEN, CDR2 SYDVKM. The CDR3 consists of 12 residues. CDR3 nucleotides: TGTGCCAGCAGCAATGGGGGGGTTATCTACACCTTC. Its translation is CASSNGGVIYTF.

The chain joins TRBV24-1 to TRBJ2-1; 7 positions agree with TRBD2. The junction had 2 bases not matched to a gene; V was cut back by 0 bases and J by 1 base. This CDR3 has 16 amino acids. Germline CDR1 KGHDR, CDR2 SFDVKD. CDR3 bases: TGTGCCACCAGTGATTTGACGGGAGGATCCTACAATGAGCAGTTCTTC. It specifies CATSDLTGGSYNEQFF.

This clonotype was picked up a small number of times. No conserved phenylalanine or tryptophan is present at the end of the CDR3, so a read error is the likely explanation. The DNA is omitted, as the CDR3 cannot be located on it reliably, and the CDR3 follows TCRdb's listing. J is TRBJ2-6 and V is TRBV7-6; TRBD2 is taken as the D call from the table, unchecked against the DNA. CDR1 is SGHVS, CDR2 FNYEAQ, per germline. The CDR3 adds up to 18 amino acids, both ends counted. CDR3 region: CASSSGSGQGPYEQYFGA.

This clonotype qualifies as medium-sized. In DNA, the CDR3 is TGTGCCAGCAGTTATACAGGGGGCAATCAGCCCCAGCATTTT. Residues: CASSYTGGNQPQHF. This sequence joins TRBV12-3 or TRBV12-4 and TRBJ1-5; the match to TRBD1 covers 7 bases. This CDR3 spans 14 amino acids. With 4 bases clipped from V and 2 bases from J, the junction kept 2 bases outside the gene matches.